Each of the 5 T cell receptor beta chains below was sequenced from the same sample in a study of siplizumab effects on memory and regulatory T cells. Coculturing of the mixed lymphocyte reaction cells was performed at 37°C for 6 days. Profiling relied on immunoSEQ multiplex PCR, and the TCRdb table lists in-frame clones only, not all of them. The table has some 2,900 clones, approximately 49% seen once. Their cognate antigens are unknown. The sequencing sample was made of CFSE-low (dividing) CD4+ T cells sorted from an allogeneic mixed lymphocyte reaction. The receptors were sampled from a human donor in good health; the cells came from an allogeneic mixed lymphocyte reaction.

The chain combines TRBV25-1 with TRBJ1-5; no firm D call. Deletions cut 0 bases from V and 1 base from J, with 7 bases between. There are 15 residues in the CDR3. Germline values: CDR1 MGHDK, CDR2 SYGVNS. The CDR3: CASSEYGGSNQPQHF. CDR3 sequence (DNA): TGTGCCAGCAGTGAATATGGAGGGAGCAATCAGCCCCAGCATTTT.

This rearrangement joins TRBV6-5 to TRBJ1-1; TRBD1 matches 9 bases. The CDR3 extends over 15 amino acids. CDR1 MNHEY and CDR2 SVGAGI come from the germline V gene. The junction had 8 bases not matched to a gene; V was cut back by 5 bases and J by 4 bases. The DNA of the CDR3 is TGTGCCAGCAGTGCTACTGACAGGGGGACCACTGAAGCTTTCTTT. It specifies CASSATDRGTTEAFF.

Only a few counts were recorded for this clone. The V call is TRBV19, the J call TRBJ1-2; 8 nucleotides align to TRBD1. Germline loops: CDR1 LNHDA, CDR2 SQIVND (reference sequence). V was clipped by 7 bases and J by 4 bases; unmatched bases: 11. The CDR3 sequence is 15 residues long. The CDR3 DNA sequence: TGTGCCAGTAATTCTAGATCGACAGGGGCCTATGGCTACACCTTC. Protein sequence: CASNSRSTGAYGYTF.

This clone was detected only a few times. The chain couples TRBV4-1 to TRBJ2-3; 9 bases match TRBD2. The V gene end was trimmed by 4 bases and the J gene end by 8 bases; junction bases not matched to a gene: 7. The CDR3 length is 14 residues. The germline gives CDR1 MGHRA, CDR2 YSYEKL. The CDR3 coding sequence is TGCGCCAGCAGCCCCAGCGGGGGGCTTGCTACGCAGTATTTT. Translated: CASSPSGGLATQYF.

By share of the sample, this clone is large. This rearrangement joins TRBV19 to TRBJ1-1; D call uncertain. Per the germline V gene, CDR1 is LNHDA and CDR2 is SQIVND (reference sequence). This CDR3 contains 13 residues. The ends were cut back, 6 bases at V and 0 bases at J, with 8 bases in the middle. The chain's CDR3 is CASRRQLNTEAFF. The CDR3 DNA is TGTGCCAGTAGAAGACAATTGAACACTGAAGCTTTCTTT.